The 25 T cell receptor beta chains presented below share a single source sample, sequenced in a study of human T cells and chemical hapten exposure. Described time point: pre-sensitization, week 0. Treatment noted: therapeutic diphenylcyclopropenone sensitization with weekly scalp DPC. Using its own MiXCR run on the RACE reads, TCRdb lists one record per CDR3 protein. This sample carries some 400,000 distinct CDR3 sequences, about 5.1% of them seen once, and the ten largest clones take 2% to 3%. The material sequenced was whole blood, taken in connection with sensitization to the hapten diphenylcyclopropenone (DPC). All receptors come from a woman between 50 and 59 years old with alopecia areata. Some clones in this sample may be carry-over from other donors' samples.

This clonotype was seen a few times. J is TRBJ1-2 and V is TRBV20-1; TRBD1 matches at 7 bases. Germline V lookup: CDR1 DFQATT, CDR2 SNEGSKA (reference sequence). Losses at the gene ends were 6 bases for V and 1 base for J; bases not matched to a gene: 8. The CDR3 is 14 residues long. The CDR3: CSASQGEVNYGYTF. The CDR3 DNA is TGCAGTGCCAGTCAGGGGGAGGTTAACTATGGCTACACCTTC.

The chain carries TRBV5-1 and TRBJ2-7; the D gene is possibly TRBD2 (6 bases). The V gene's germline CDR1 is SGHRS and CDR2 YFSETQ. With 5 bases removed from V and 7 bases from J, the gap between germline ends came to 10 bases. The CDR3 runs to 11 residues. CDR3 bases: TGCGCCAGCAGTACTGCGGGGGAGCAGTACTTC. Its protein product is CASSTAGEQYF.

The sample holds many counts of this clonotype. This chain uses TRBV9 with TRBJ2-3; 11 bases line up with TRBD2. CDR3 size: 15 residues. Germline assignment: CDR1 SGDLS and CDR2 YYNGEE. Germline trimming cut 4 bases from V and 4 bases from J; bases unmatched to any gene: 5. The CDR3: CASSFRTSGPDTQYF. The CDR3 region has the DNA TGTGCCAGCAGCTTTCGGACTAGCGGGCCAGATACGCAGTATTTT.

The DNA for the CDR3 is TGTGCCAGCAGCCCGATTTACAATGAGCAGTTCTTC. Protein product: CASSPIYNEQFF. The chain couples TRBV7-2 to TRBJ2-1; no clear D. V was trimmed by 5 bases and J by 4 bases, leaving 6 bases between them. Germline CDR1 and CDR2: SGHTA and FQGNSA. The CDR3 length is 12 residues.

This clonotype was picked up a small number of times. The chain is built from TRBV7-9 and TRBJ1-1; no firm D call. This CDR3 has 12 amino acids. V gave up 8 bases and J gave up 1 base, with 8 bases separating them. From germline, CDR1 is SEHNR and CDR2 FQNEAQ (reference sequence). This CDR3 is CASQLGNTEAFF. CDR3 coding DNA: TGTGCCAGCCAACTGGGGAACACTGAAGCTTTCTTT.

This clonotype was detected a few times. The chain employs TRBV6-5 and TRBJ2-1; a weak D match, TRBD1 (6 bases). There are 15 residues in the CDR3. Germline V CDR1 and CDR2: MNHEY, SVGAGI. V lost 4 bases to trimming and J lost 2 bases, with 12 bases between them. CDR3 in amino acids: CASSFPGTPYNEQFF. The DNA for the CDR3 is TGTGCCAGCAGTTTTCCCGGGACACCCTACAATGAGCAGTTCTTC.

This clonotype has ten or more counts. CDR3 sequence: CASSLYSSNQPQHF. CDR3 coding DNA: TGTGCCAGCAGCCTGTACAGTAGCAATCAGCCCCAGCATTTT. The chain recombines TRBV7-2 with TRBJ1-5, with unresolved D. The V end was cut by 5 bases, the J end by 0 bases, with 8 bases between. Germline CDR1 SGHTA, CDR2 FQGNSA. The CDR3 extends over 14 amino acids.

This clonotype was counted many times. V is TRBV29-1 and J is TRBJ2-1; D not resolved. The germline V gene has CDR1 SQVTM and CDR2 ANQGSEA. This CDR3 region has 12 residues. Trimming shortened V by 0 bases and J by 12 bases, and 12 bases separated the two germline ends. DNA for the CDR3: TGCAGCGTTGAAGATCAGGAGCCGGTGCAGTTCTTC. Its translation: CSVEDQEPVQFF.

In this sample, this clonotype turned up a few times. The CDR3 sequence is CASSPGLAGVPFF. The DNA of the CDR3 is TGTGCCAGCAGCCCGGGACTAGCGGGGGTTCCGTTCTTC. This sequence joins TRBV7-2 and TRBJ2-1, with 14 bases lining up with TRBD2. The CDR3 covers 13 residues. J lost 15 bases, V lost 5 bases, and 6 bases had no gene match. Germline lookup yields CDR1 SGHTA and CDR2 FQGNSA.

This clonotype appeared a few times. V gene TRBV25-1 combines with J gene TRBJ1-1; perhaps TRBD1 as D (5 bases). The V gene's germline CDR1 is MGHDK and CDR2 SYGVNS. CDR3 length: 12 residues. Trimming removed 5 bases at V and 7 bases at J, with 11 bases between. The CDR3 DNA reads TGTGCCAGCAGTCCAGGGCGTAATGAAGCTTTCTTT. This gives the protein CASSPGRNEAFF.

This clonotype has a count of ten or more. The DNA for the CDR3 is TGTGCCAGCAGCCGCACCGGGACAGGGGGTATCCCCTACGAGCAGTACTTC. Translated, it gives CASSRTGTGGIPYEQYF. The chain carries TRBV3-1 and TRBJ2-7; 11 bases fit TRBD1. Germline loops: CDR1 LGHDT, CDR2 YNNKEL (reference sequence). Trimming at V came to 4 bases and at J to 2 bases, leaving 10 bases not matched to a gene. The CDR3 runs to 17 residues.

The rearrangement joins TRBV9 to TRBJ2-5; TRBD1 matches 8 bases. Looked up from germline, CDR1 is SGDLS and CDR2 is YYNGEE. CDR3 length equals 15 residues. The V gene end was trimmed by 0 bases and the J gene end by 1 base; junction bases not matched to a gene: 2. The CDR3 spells CASSVGRGPQETQYF. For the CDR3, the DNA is TGTGCCAGCAGCGTAGGCAGGGGGCCCCAAGAGACCCAGTACTTC.

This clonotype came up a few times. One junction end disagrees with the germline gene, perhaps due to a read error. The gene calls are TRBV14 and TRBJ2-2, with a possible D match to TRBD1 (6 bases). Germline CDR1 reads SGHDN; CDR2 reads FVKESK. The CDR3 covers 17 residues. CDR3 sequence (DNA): TGTGCCAGCAGCCAAGACGTGGGGGCGCCGAAAACCGGGGAGCTGTTTTTT. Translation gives CASSQDVGAPKTGELFF. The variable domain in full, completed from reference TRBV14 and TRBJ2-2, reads EAGVTQFPSHSVIEKGQTVTLRCDPISGHDNLYWYRRVMGKEIKFLLHFVKESKQDESGMPNNRFLAERTGGTYSTLKVQPAELEDSGVYFCASSQDVGAPKTGELFFGEGSRLTVL.

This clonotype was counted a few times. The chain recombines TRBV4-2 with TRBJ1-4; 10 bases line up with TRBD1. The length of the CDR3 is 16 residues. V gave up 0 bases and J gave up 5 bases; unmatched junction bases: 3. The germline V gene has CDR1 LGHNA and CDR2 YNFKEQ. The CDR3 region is CASSQDRGQGNEKLFF. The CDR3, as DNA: TGTGCCAGCAGCCAAGATCGGGGACAGGGGAATGAAAAACTGTTTTTT.

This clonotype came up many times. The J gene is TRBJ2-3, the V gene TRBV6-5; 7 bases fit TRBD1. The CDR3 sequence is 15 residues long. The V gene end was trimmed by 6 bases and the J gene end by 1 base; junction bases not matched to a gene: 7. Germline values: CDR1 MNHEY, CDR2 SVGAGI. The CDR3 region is CASRAGQDRTDTQYF. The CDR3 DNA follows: TGTGCCAGCAGAGCCGGACAGGACCGCACAGATACGCAGTATTTT.

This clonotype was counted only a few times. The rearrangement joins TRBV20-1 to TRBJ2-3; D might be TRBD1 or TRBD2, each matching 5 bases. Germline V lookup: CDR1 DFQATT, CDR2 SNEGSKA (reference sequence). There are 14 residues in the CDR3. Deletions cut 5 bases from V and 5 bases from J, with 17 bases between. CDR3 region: CSARRGPGRDTQYF. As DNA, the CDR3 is TGCAGTGCTCGGAGAGGGCCAGGGCGAGATACGCAGTATTTT.

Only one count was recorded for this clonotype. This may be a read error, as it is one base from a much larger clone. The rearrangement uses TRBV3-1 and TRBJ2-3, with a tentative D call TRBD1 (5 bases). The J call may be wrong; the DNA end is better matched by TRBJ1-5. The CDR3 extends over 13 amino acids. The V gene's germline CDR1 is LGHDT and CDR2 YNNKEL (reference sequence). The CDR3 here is CASSHPGADTQHF. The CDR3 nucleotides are TGTGCCAGCAGCCACCCCGGGGCGGATACGCAGCATTTT.

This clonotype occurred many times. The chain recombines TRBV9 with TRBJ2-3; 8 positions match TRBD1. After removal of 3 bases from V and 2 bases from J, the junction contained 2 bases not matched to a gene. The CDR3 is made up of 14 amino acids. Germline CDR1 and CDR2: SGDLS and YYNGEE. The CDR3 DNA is TGTGCCAGCAGCGGGGACAGGCTCACAGATACGCAGTATTTT. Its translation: CASSGDRLTDTQYF. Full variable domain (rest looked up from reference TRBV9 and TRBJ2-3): DSGVTQTPKHLITATGQRVTLRCSPRSGDLSVYWYQQSLDQGLQFLIQYYNGEERAKGNILERFSAQQFPDLHSELNLSSLELGDSALYFCASSGDRLTDTQYFGPGTRLTVL.

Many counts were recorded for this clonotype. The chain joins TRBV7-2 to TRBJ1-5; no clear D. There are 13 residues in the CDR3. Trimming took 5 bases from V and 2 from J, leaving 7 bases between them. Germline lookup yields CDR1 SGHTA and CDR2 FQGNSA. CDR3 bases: TGTGCCAGCAGCCCGAACCGCAATCAGCCCCAGCATTTT. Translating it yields CASSPNRNQPQHF.

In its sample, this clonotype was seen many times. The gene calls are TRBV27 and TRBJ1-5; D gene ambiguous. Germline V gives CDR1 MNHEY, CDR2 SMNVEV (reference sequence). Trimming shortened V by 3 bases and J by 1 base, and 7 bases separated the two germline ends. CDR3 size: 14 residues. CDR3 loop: CASSFAASNQPQHF. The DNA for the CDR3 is TGTGCCAGCAGTTTTGCGGCCAGCAATCAGCCCCAGCATTTT.

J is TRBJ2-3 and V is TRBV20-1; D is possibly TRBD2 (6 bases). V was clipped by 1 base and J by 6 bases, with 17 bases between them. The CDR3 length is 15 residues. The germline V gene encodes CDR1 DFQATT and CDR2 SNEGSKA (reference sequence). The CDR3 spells CSARVGMDRGDTQYF. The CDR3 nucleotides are TGCAGTGCTAGAGTCGGGATGGACCGGGGGGATACGCAGTATTTT.

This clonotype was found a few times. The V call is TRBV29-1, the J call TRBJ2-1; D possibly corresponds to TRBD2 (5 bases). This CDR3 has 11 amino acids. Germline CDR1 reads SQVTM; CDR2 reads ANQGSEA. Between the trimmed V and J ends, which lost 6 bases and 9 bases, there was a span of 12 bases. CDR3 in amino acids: CSVPRGIEQFF. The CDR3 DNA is TGCAGCGTCCCACGGGGTATTGAGCAGTTCTTC.

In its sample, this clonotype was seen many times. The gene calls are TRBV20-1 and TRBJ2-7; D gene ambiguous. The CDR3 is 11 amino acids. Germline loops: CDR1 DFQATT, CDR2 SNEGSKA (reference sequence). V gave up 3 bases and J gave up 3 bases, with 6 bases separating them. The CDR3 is CSASDDYEQYF. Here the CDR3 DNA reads TGCAGTGCTAGCGACGACTACGAGCAGTACTTC.

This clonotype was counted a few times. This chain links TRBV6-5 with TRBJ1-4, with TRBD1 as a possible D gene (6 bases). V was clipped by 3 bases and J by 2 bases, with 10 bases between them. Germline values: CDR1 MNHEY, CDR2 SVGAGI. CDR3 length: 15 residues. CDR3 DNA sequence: TGTGCCAGCAGTTATTTAGGGGGGACTAATGAAAAACTGTTTTTT. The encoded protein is CASSYLGGTNEKLFF.

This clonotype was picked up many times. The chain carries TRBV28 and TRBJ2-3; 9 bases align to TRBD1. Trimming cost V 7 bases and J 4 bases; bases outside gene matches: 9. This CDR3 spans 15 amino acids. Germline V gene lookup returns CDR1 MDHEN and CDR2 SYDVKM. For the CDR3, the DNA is TGTGCCAGCAAGGGGGCGGACAGGGGCCCAGATACGCAGTATTTT. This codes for CASKGADRGPDTQYF.